This T cell receptor (beta chain) was captured by sequencing in a study of shared clonotypes between healthy human individuals. About the research overall: Donors, aged 18 to 49, were two women and a few men. Overall study findings and caveats: Even with large depth, rarefaction showed that sorted-subset sequencing was incomplete.

The germline gives CDR1 MDHEN, CDR2 SYDVKM. The CDR3 loop spans 18 amino acids. V lost 5 bases to trimming and J lost 1 base; unmatched junction nucleotides: 14. On this clone itself: The antigen remains unidentified.

The assay used deep level. Profiled with immunoSEQ multiplex PCR; TCRdb holds only in-frame clones, not every one. This sample has about 2.2 million clones, with approximately 94% found just once. Naive CD8 cells lacked CD45RO and underwent positive selection for CCR7, leaving out terminally differentiated effector memory CD45RA+ cells. The source is a man younger than 30 in good health. Some clones in this sample may be carry-over from other donors' samples. The chain joins TRBV28 to TRBJ1-5, with 7 bases lining up with TRBD1. The sequenced material came from naive CD8+ T cells from PBMCs. The CDR3 sequence: CASSTGQRDGHSNQPQHF. CDR3 DNA sequence: TGTGCCAGCAGTACGGGACAGCGAGACGGACACAGCAATCAGCCCCAGCATTTT.